This T cell receptor beta chain was found in a study of OX40 agonist ivuxolimab in advanced cancers. Study-wide context: Dosing consisted of intravenous ivuxolimab at 0.01 to 10 mg/kg every 2 weeks. Study-level points and caveats: More expanded clones were found, on average, in CD8+ than in CD4+ T cells. Blood T cells, both CD4+ and CD8+, expanded clonally by week 6 at 0.1 to 3.0 mg/kg.

This CDR3 has 15 amino acids. CDR1 is SGHRS and CDR2 is YFSETQ in the germline V gene. V trimming: 4 bases; J trimming: 5 bases; junction bases outside the gene matches: 7. The table came from immunoSEQ multiplex PCR; TCRdb's copy has only in-frame clones and leaves some out. The data contain some 45,000 clones, around 90% of them singletons. As for this clone: Its target is unknown.

The sequencing here drew on CD4+ or CD8+ T cells sorted from blood, taken in a trial of the OX40 agonist ivuxolimab. The chain couples TRBV5-1 to TRBJ1-1, with TRBD1 matching 11 bases. The receptor's source is an adult with an advanced solid tumor such as melanoma, head and neck, liver or kidney cancer. The chain's CDR3 is CASSRTGQGGTEAFF. DNA of the CDR3: TGCGCCAGCAGCAGGACGGGACAGGGGGGAACTGAAGCTTTCTTT.